This passage covers 7 T cell receptor beta chains from one sample sequenced in a study of Graves' ophthalmopathy and Graves' hyperthyroidism. RNA transcripts served as template for amplifying TCR beta CDR3 sequences. First-round RT-PCR used HTBI primers; second-round multiplex PCR followed. One entry per CDR3 protein, called by TCRdb with MiXCR from the multiplex PCR reads. Of approximately 700,000 distinct CDR3 sequences in the sample, about two fifths were seen once. The specimen was peripheral blood. These TCRs come from an adult man with Graves' ophthalmopathy.

This clonotype was observed a handful of times. This chain links TRBV27 with TRBJ2-7, with D hard to call. The V gene lost 2 bases and the J gene lost 13 bases, with 15 bases spanning the gap. The CDR3 length is 12 residues. Germline-derived CDR1 and CDR2 are MNHEY and SMNVEV (reference sequence). The CDR3, as DNA: TGTGCCAGCAGTTTAGAGGCGTCAGCCGTCTACTTC. It is translated as CASSLEASAVYF.

About this clonotype itself: This may come from a read error, since a much larger clone is one base off. The chain carries TRBV10-3 and TRBJ2-7, with TRBD2 as a possible D gene (7 bases). Germline CDR1 reads ENHRY; CDR2 reads SYGVKD. With 10 bases removed from V and 5 bases from J, the gap between germline ends came to 15 bases. The length of the CDR3 is 12 residues. This chain's CDR3 is CATPQGGDEQYF. The CDR3 coding sequence is TGTGCCACCCCACAGGGAGGGGACGAGCAGTACTTC.

There are many counts of this clonotype. The chain carries TRBV10-2 and TRBJ1-2, with 9 bases identical to TRBD1. Trimming removed 9 bases from V and 6 bases from J; junction bases left unmatched: 5. The germline V gene has CDR1 WSHSY and CDR2 SAAADI. This CDR3 region has 12 residues. CDR3 in DNA: TGCGCCAGTAGGACAGGGGTGGATGGCTACACCTTC. Encoded protein: CASRTGVDGYTF.

This chain joins TRBV5-1 and TRBJ1-4, with 7 bases lining up with TRBD1. V was clipped by 0 bases and J by 8 bases; unmatched bases: 7. The germline V gene encodes CDR1 SGHRS and CDR2 YFSETQ. The CDR3 totals 15 residues. DNA for the CDR3: TGCGCCAGCAGCTTGGGACAGGGAGGAGGGGAAAAACTGTTTTTT. Encoded protein: CASSLGQGGGEKLFF.

J is TRBJ2-7 and V is TRBV5-4, with TRBD2 matching 14 bases. V trimming: 5 bases; J trimming: 5 bases; junction bases outside the gene matches: 15. The germline V gene has CDR1 SGHNT and CDR2 YYREEE (reference sequence). The CDR3 consists of 18 residues. The CDR3 loop reads CASSSGTSGSIVLDEQYF. Here the CDR3 DNA reads TGTGCCAGCAGTTCTGGGACTAGCGGGAGCATTGTCTTGGACGAGCAGTACTTC. The variable domain in full, with the rest retrieved from reference TRBV5-4 and TRBJ2-7, is ETGVTQSPTHLIKTRGQQVTLRCSSQSGHNTVSWYQQALGQGPQFIFQYYREEENGRGNFPPRFSGLQFPNYSSELNVNALELDDSALYLCASSSGTSGSIVLDEQYFGPGTRLTVT.

The chain carries TRBV12-3 or TRBV12-4 and TRBJ2-3; TRBD2 is a possible D gene (6 bases). There are 15 residues in the CDR3. Trimming took 5 bases from V and 8 from J, leaving 20 bases between them. CDR3 sequence (DNA): TGTGCCAGCAGTCGGAGGGTCGGGTTCGGAGGTACGCAGTATTTT. Its protein product is CASSRRVGFGGTQYF.

This clonotype was seen a few times. A read error may explain this, as a much larger clone is one base away. This chain uses TRBV20-1 with TRBJ2-5; 7 positions match TRBD1. The trim removed 3 bases at V and 4 bases at J, leaving 5 bases unmatched. In germline, CDR1 is DFQATT, CDR2 SNEGSKA (reference sequence). The CDR3 covers 13 residues. This CDR3 is CSASWTGPETQYF. The CDR3 nucleotides read TGCAGTGCTAGTTGGACAGGCCCAGAGACCCAGTACTTC.